Listed here are 13 T cell receptor beta chains from one sample, sequenced in a study of cytomegalovirus exposure and HLA in healthy donors. 60 Vbeta and 13 Jbeta primers were used in PCR. Sequencing was performed with immunoSEQ multiplex PCR; in TCRdb, only in-frame clones are kept and a portion is missing. The sample shows over 150,000 clones, 60% to 80% of them seen only once. What was sequenced was PBMCs. Receptors were obtained from a woman in her 30s in good health and CMV-seronegative.

The chain is built from TRBV5-6 and TRBJ2-1; no firm D call. This CDR3 comprises 16 residues. Germline V CDR1 and CDR2: SGHDT, YYEEEE. Trimming pared 4 bases from V and 0 bases from J, leaving 14 bases between. Written as DNA, the CDR3 is TGTGCCAGCAGCCGGGTGGCAGTAAGCTCCTACAATGAGCAGTTCTTC. Translation gives CASSRVAVSSYNEQFF.

This chain joins TRBV7-9 and TRBJ2-7; 8 nucleotides agree with TRBD1. CDR1 SEHNR and CDR2 FQNEAQ come from the germline V gene (reference sequence). The trim removed 5 bases at V and 1 base at J, leaving 7 bases unmatched. The CDR3 loop spans 15 amino acids. CDR3: CASSPRDRQSYEQYF. The CDR3 DNA reads as TGTGCCAGCAGCCCCCGGGACAGGCAATCCTACGAGCAGTACTTC.

The chain uses TRBV6-5 and TRBJ1-5; 8 nucleotides line up with TRBD1. The CDR3 is 15 amino acids. Germline V gene lookup returns CDR1 MNHEY and CDR2 SVGAGI. V dropped 2 bases and J dropped 7; count of bases not matched to a gene: 7. This CDR3 reads CASSYNAQGDQPQHF. CDR3 in DNA: TGTGCCAGCAGTTACAATGCACAGGGGGACCAGCCCCAGCATTTT.

V is TRBV6-5 and J is TRBJ2-1, with 7 bases aligning to TRBD2. The CDR3 loop spans 15 amino acids. Germline CDR1 and CDR2: MNHEY and SVGAGI. V lost 7 bases to trimming and J lost 4 bases; unmatched junction nucleotides: 10. The CDR3: CASTPSGTLYNEQFF. The CDR3 bases are TGTGCCAGCACCCCAAGCGGGACCCTTTACAATGAGCAGTTCTTC.

This clone was counted between two and nine times. DNA for the CDR3: TGTGCCAGCATCAGACGGGACAGCCCAAACACTGAAGCTTTCTTT. Amino acid sequence: CASIRRDSPNTEAFF. This chain joins TRBV7-9 and TRBJ1-1; TRBD1 matches 7 bases. CDR3 length: 15 amino acids. V lost 7 bases, J lost 2 bases, and 10 bases stayed unmatched. Germline V lookup: CDR1 SEHNR, CDR2 FQNEAQ (reference sequence).

The chain links TRBV30 to TRBJ1-4, with D maybe TRBD1 (6 bases). The V gene's germline CDR1 is GTSNPN and CDR2 SVGIG (reference sequence). The CDR3 covers 14 residues. The V and J ends lost 0 bases and 4 bases respectively, with 9 bases between them. In DNA form, the CDR3 reads TGTGCCTGGAGTGTAGGACAGTTTAATGAAAAACTGTTTTTT. Translation gives CAWSVGQFNEKLFF.

V usage is TRBV25-1 and J usage is TRBJ1-2; no firm D call. The CDR3 runs 13 residues. V lost 3 bases and J 6 bases, leaving 11 bases between the germline ends. Germline CDR1 reads MGHDK; CDR2 reads SYGVNS. The CDR3 coding sequence is TGTGCCAGCAGTGAGTGGGCCCGGCATGGCTACACCTTC. It specifies CASSEWARHGYTF.

The rearrangement joins TRBV27 to TRBJ2-3; 9 bases agree with TRBD1. Germline loops: CDR1 MNHEY, CDR2 SMNVEV (reference sequence). This CDR3 contains 16 residues. The trim removed 7 bases at V and 4 bases at J, leaving 12 bases unmatched. The CDR3 nucleotides read TGTGCCAGCACCCAGGGGTACAGGGGGCTCGCAGATACGCAGTATTTT. Amino acids: CASTQGYRGLADTQYF.

The chain uses TRBV6-4 and TRBJ2-1, with TRBD2 matching 15 bases. Germline trimming cut 5 bases from V and 7 bases from J; bases unmatched to any gene: 3. The length of the CDR3 is 15 residues. Germline CDR1 reads MRHNA; CDR2 reads SNTAGT. The CDR3 nucleotides read TGTGCCAGCAGTAGGACTAGCGGGGGGGTTAATGAGCAGTTCTTC. Residues: CASSRTSGGVNEQFF.

V gene TRBV6-4 combines with J gene TRBJ2-1; possible D gene TRBD1, 7 bases. The CDR3 loop spans 15 amino acids. CDR1 is MRHNA, CDR2 SNTAGT, per germline. V was shortened by 0 bases and J by 4 bases, with 10 bases between the two germline ends. The DNA for the CDR3 is TGTGCCAGCAGTGACTCCCCAGGGGGGTACAATGAGCAGTTCTTC. Translated, it gives CASSDSPGGYNEQFF.

As to this clone: A read error may account for a junction end that differs from germline. The CDR3 DNA reads TGTGCTAGCAGCCAAAGGCTAGCGGGGCTCCGGGACACCGGGGAGCTGTTTTTT. Its protein is CASSQRLAGLRDTGELFF. The gene calls are TRBV7-7 and TRBJ2-2; 9 positions match TRBD2. Germline lookup yields CDR1 SSHAT and CDR2 FNYEAQ (reference sequence). The CDR3 is 18 amino acids.

This clone was seen a single time. A read error may account for a junction end that differs from germline. The chain combines TRBV15 with TRBJ1-2, with 7 bases identical to TRBD1. The CDR3 runs to 15 residues. Germline CDR1 reads LNHNV; CDR2 reads YYDKDF (reference sequence). DNA of the CDR3: TGTGCCACCAGCGGACCGGGACAGATACCCTCTGGCTACCCCTTC. This sequence encodes CATSGPGQIPSGYPF.

V gene TRBV28 combines with J gene TRBJ1-1, with D possibly being TRBD1 (5 bases). Per germline, CDR1 MDHEN and CDR2 SYDVKM. The length of the CDR3 is 14 residues. V lost 3 bases, J lost 5 bases, and 13 bases lay in between. The CDR3, as DNA: TGTGCCAGCAGTTTCTTCGGGGGAAGGACTGAAGCTTTCTTT. The encoded protein is CASSFFGGRTEAFF.